These 30 T cell receptor beta chains were sequenced from one sample in a study of cytomegalovirus exposure and HLA in healthy donors. In the PCR, 60 Vbeta and 13 Jbeta primers were used. Profiled with immunoSEQ multiplex PCR; TCRdb holds only in-frame clones, not every one. The table includes 150,000 or so clones, approximately 71% detected once. Sequenced: PBMCs. The receptors come from a man aged 40-49 years in good health and CMV-seronegative.

This clone has just one count. The rearrangement uses TRBV28 and TRBJ1-2, with D possibly matching TRBD1 (5 bases). CDR3 length equals 16 residues. The germline V and J ends were trimmed by 6 bases and 0 bases, with 17 bases remaining between them. Germline V gene sequence: CDR1 MDHEN, CDR2 SYDVKM. CDR3 protein: CASSPGGSGANYGYTF. CDR3 nucleotide sequence: TGTGCCAGCAGCCCTGGGGGATCGGGGGCTAACTATGGCTACACCTTC.

This chain uses TRBV6-1 with TRBJ1-5; tentatively, D is TRBD1 (5 bases). This CDR3 comprises 16 residues. V was clipped by 1 base and J by 6 bases, with 16 bases between them. Germline CDR1 is MNHNS and CDR2 is SASEGT. For the CDR3, the DNA is TGTGCCAGCAGTGAAGGGGAGGCCGTCAGGGTTCAGCCCCAGCATTTT. The encoded protein is CASSEGEAVRVQPQHF.

The chain employs TRBV7-3 and TRBJ1-2; TRBD1 might be the D (6 bases). V shed 5 bases and J shed 1 base, with 17 bases lying between them. Per the germline V gene, CDR1 is SGHTA and CDR2 is FQGTGA. The CDR3 length is 16 residues. As DNA, the CDR3 is TGTGCCAGCAGCCGAGCCCCGGGGGGGCGTAACTATGGCTACACCTTC. Translated: CASSRAPGGRNYGYTF.

The chain has TRBV7-9 and TRBJ1-2, with a tentative D call TRBD1 (5 bases). Trimming left V 0 bases short and J 0 bases short, with 5 bases between. There are 14 residues in the CDR3. Germline values: CDR1 SEHNR, CDR2 FQNEAQ (reference sequence). CDR3: CASSLAGANYGYTF. DNA of the CDR3: TGTGCCAGCAGCTTAGCAGGGGCTAACTATGGCTACACCTTC. Based on the CDR3 plus reference TRBV7-9 and TRBJ1-2, the full variable domain is DTGVSQNPRHKITKRGQNVTFRCDPISEHNRLYWYRQTLGQGPEFLTYFQNEAQLEKSRLLSDRFSAERPKGSFSTLEIQRTEQGDSAMYLCASSLAGANYGYTFGSGTRLTVV.

The chain carries TRBV20-1 and TRBJ2-7; 10 bases align to TRBD2. CDR1 is DFQATT and CDR2 is SNEGSKA in the germline V gene (reference sequence). The CDR3 covers 11 residues. With 7 bases clipped from V and 3 bases from J, the junction kept 0 bases outside the gene matches. CDR3 in amino acids: CSGTSGYEQYF. In DNA, the CDR3 is TGCAGTGGGACTAGCGGCTACGAGCAGTACTTC.

This clone was counted between two and nine times. This sequence joins TRBV5-1 and TRBJ1-2; maybe TRBD1 (5 bases). The V gene lost 4 bases and the J gene lost 7 bases, with 14 bases spanning the gap. The CDR3 covers 13 residues. In germline, CDR1 is SGHRS, CDR2 YFSETQ. The CDR3 DNA reads TGCGCCAGCAGCCGGGACTTGCAGGGTGGCTACACCTTC. It yields the protein CASSRDLQGGYTF.

V is TRBV7-9 and J is TRBJ2-7, with TRBD1 matching 7 bases. The V gene's germline CDR1 is SEHNR and CDR2 FQNEAQ (reference sequence). Trimming removed 3 bases from V and 2 bases from J; junction bases left unmatched: 4. This CDR3 contains 14 residues. Written as DNA, the CDR3 is TGTGCCAGCAGCTTGAATCAGGGGGCCTACGAGCAGTACTTC. This codes for CASSLNQGAYEQYF. The complete variable domain, with remaining parts taken from reference TRBV7-9 and TRBJ2-7, reads DTGVSQNPRHKITKRGQNVTFRCDPISEHNRLYWYRQTLGQGPEFLTYFQNEAQLEKSRLLSDRFSAERPKGSFSTLEIQRTEQGDSAMYLCASSLNQGAYEQYFGPGTRLTVT.

The chain recombines TRBV5-1 with TRBJ2-7; 10 nucleotides align to TRBD2. J was trimmed by 7 bases and V by 4 bases; bases with no gene match: 11. The CDR3 runs 15 residues. Per the germline V gene, CDR1 is SGHRS and CDR2 is YFSETQ. The CDR3 nucleotides read TGCGCCAGCAGCCCGCGACGTAGCGGGGGGTGGGAGCAGTACTTC. This sequence encodes CASSPRRSGGWEQYF.

This clone showed up just once. J is TRBJ2-1 and V is TRBV6-7; 11 bases line up with TRBD2. TRBV6-7 is treated as an ORF (open reading frame) with a function not yet certain. CDR3 length equals 20 residues. J lost 0 bases, V lost 0 bases, and 10 bases had no gene match. DNA of the CDR3: TGTGCCAGCAGTTACTCAGGTAGCGGGGGGGCTCAATCCTCCTACAATGAGCAGTTCTTC. It yields the protein CASSYSGSGGAQSSYNEQFF.

The chain is built from TRBV7-3 and TRBJ2-3; perhaps TRBD1 as D (6 bases). CDR1 SGHTA and CDR2 FQGTGA come from the germline V gene. V lost 4 bases and J 0 bases, leaving 17 bases between the germline ends. The CDR3 runs to 17 residues. The CDR3, as DNA: TGTGCCAGCAGCTCCCAGCTTGCTAGGGGGAGCACAGATACGCAGTATTTT. Protein: CASSSQLARGSTDTQYF.

The chain has TRBV29-1 and TRBJ2-5, with 10 bases that match TRBD2. The CDR3 is 14 amino acids. Trimming took 5 bases from V and 3 from J; bases not matched to a gene: 6. Per the germline V gene, CDR1 is SQVTM and CDR2 is ANQGSEA. The CDR3, as DNA: TGCAGCGTTTTACTAGCGGGGTCCGAAGAGACCCAGTACTTC. Its translation is CSVLLAGSEETQYF.

The genes are TRBV21-1 and TRBJ1-2; the table's D call, TRBD1, has no DNA check behind it. TRBV21-1 is termed a pseudogene. The CDR3 runs 19 residues. In DNA, the CDR3 is TGTGCCAGCAGCAAAGGGGCCAGGGGTTTTGGATCGGATAACTATGGCTACACCTTC. This sequence encodes CASSKGARGFGSDNYGYTF.

The table lists this clone with a count of one. V usage is TRBV6-5 and J usage is TRBJ2-1; possible D gene TRBD1, 6 bases. CDR3 length: 16 residues. V lost 2 bases and J 0 bases, leaving 11 bases between the germline ends. From germline, CDR1 is MNHEY and CDR2 SVGAGI. This CDR3 is CASSYPTGSSYNEQFF. The CDR3 coding sequence is TGTGCCAGCAGTTACCCGACAGGTAGCTCCTACAATGAGCAGTTCTTC.

Only a few counts were recorded for this clone. The chain couples TRBV4-1 to TRBJ2-3; D call uncertain. The CDR3 consists of 14 residues. Looked up from germline, CDR1 is MGHRA and CDR2 is YSYEKL. V was shortened by 0 bases and J by 6 bases, with 10 bases between the two germline ends. In DNA form, the CDR3 reads TGCGCCAGCAGCCAAGAGCGGATAGTTGATACGCAGTATTTT. Encoded protein: CASSQERIVDTQYF.

The chain has TRBV5-1 and TRBJ2-2; 8 positions agree with TRBD1. The CDR3 consists of 15 residues. The germline CDR1 and CDR2 sequences are SGHRS and YFSETQ. V was pared by 4 bases and J by 1 base, with 3 bases of the junction left unmatched. CDR3 amino acids: CASSRGQGNTGELFF. CDR3 nucleotide sequence: TGCGCCAGCAGCCGTGGACAGGGGAACACCGGGGAGCTGTTTTTT.

This rearrangement joins TRBV5-1 to TRBJ2-5; 7 bases fit TRBD2. The end of the DNA aligns better with TRBJ2-7, so the J call may be wrong. This CDR3 region has 17 residues. Looked up from germline, CDR1 is SGHRS and CDR2 is YFSETQ. CDR3 region: CASSPETATSEAYEQYF. The CDR3 bases are TGCGCCAGCAGCCCAGAGACGGCTACTAGCGAAGCCTACGAGCAGTACTTC.

The V and J genes are TRBV6-4 and TRBJ1-2; D gene uncertain. Trimming stripped 2 bases from V and 5 bases from J, with 27 bases between. The CDR3 is 19 residues long. In germline, CDR1 is MRHNA, CDR2 SNTAGT. The CDR3 bases are TGTGCCAGCAGTGACCTCAACCCGAGCGGTGCGAGATCTGGGTATGGCTACACCTTC. Protein product: CASSDLNPSGARSGYGYTF.

The rearrangement joins TRBV9 to TRBJ1-6, with 8 bases that match TRBD1. After removal of 0 bases from V and 9 bases from J, the junction contained 5 bases not matched to a gene. The CDR3 runs 15 residues. CDR1 and CDR2 from the germline V gene are SGDLS and YYNGEE. The CDR3, as DNA: TGTGCCAGCAGCGTAGAAGACAGGGGAGGTTCACCCCTCCACTTT. Translating gives CASSVEDRGGSPLHF.

J is TRBJ1-3 and V is TRBV6-5; maybe TRBD1 (5 bases). Germline CDR1 is MNHEY and CDR2 is SVGAGI. The CDR3 has 14 amino acids. V was cut by 2 bases and J by 1 base, with 6 bases left in between. The CDR3: CASSYDRSGNTIYF. Written as DNA, the CDR3 is TGTGCCAGCAGTTACGACAGATCTGGAAACACCATATATTTT.

The chain is built from TRBV2 and TRBJ1-2; no clear D gene. The V end lost 6 bases, the J end lost 7 bases, and 15 bases lay between the germline ends. Per germline, CDR1 SNHLY and CDR2 FYNNEI. CDR3 length equals 13 residues. CDR3 DNA sequence: TGTGCCAGCAGGGAGCGCGAGATTCTTGGCTACACCTTC. Translating it yields CASREREILGYTF.

The chain uses TRBV6-5 and TRBJ1-5; maybe TRBD1 (6 bases). V dropped 6 bases and J dropped 0 bases, with 12 bases sitting between them. This CDR3 comprises 15 residues. Looked up from germline, CDR1 is MNHEY and CDR2 is SVGAGI. The CDR3 bases are TGTGCCAGCAGACCTACAGGGACTAGCAATCAGCCCCAGCATTTT. Protein product: CASRPTGTSNQPQHF.

The chain is built from TRBV7-3 and TRBJ1-5; D unclear. V was cut by 5 bases and J by 3 bases, with 8 bases left in between. CDR1 and CDR2 (germline): SGHTA, FQGTGA. The CDR3 is 13 amino acids. The CDR3 DNA follows: TGTGCCAGCAGCCATGGAGTCAATCAGCCCCAGCATTTT. Encoded protein: CASSHGVNQPQHF.

V usage is TRBV28 and J usage is TRBJ2-3, with TRBD2 matching over 14 bases. CDR3 size: 17 residues. The J segment lost 2 bases and the V segment lost 6 bases, leaving 7 bases of the junction unmatched. Germline V gene data show CDR1 as MDHEN and CDR2 as SYDVKM. This CDR3 is CASRLGTSGGFTDTQYF. In nucleotides, the CDR3 is TGTGCCAGCAGGCTAGGGACTAGCGGGGGATTCACAGATACGCAGTATTTT.

The CDR3 here is CASRGVTGANYGYTF. DNA for the CDR3: TGTGCCAGCAGGGGAGTTACAGGGGCTAACTATGGCTACACCTTC. The rearrangement links TRBV6-1 to TRBJ1-2, with 7 bases matching TRBD1. The CDR3 is made up of 15 amino acids. V shed 6 bases and J 0 bases; nucleotides not matched to a gene: 7. In germline, CDR1 is MNHNS, CDR2 SASEGT.

This clone appeared a few times. The chain has TRBV4-1 and TRBJ2-3, with a tentative D call TRBD2 (6 bases). The CDR3 is 10 residues long. Trimming took off 8 bases at V and 6 bases at J, with 6 bases between the two ends. Germline CDR1 and CDR2: MGHRA and YSYEKL. CDR3 coding DNA: TGCGCCAGCGGGGGGGATACGCAGTATTTT. It translates to CASGGDTQYF.

V usage is TRBV29-1 and J usage is TRBJ2-7; a possible D gene is TRBD1 (6 bases). Between the trimmed V and J ends, which lost 7 bases and 1 base, there was a span of 11 bases. Germline lookup yields CDR1 SQVTM and CDR2 ANQGSEA. The CDR3 totals 12 residues. The CDR3 here is CSASTGSYEQYF. CDR3 sequence (DNA): TGCAGCGCCTCAACAGGGTCCTACGAGCAGTACTTC.

The V and J genes are TRBV29-1 and TRBJ1-1; no reliable D call. This CDR3 comprises 15 residues. Per germline, CDR1 SQVTM and CDR2 ANQGSEA. V lost 0 bases to trimming and J lost 7 bases, with 18 bases between them. The CDR3 sequence: CSVEDWAGNRREAFF. The DNA for the CDR3 is TGCAGCGTTGAAGATTGGGCAGGTAATAGACGTGAAGCTTTCTTT.

This clone was detected only a few times. The chain carries TRBV2 and TRBJ1-2; D remains unclear. Between the trimmed V and J ends, which lost 5 bases and 3 bases, there was a span of 10 bases. CDR1 SNHLY and CDR2 FYNNEI come from the germline V gene. CDR3 length: 13 amino acids. CDR3: CASSQKRDYGYTF. CDR3 nucleotides: TGTGCCAGCAGTCAAAAACGGGACTATGGCTACACCTTC.

In its sample, this clone was seen once. The rearrangement links TRBV19 to TRBJ1-2; unclear D gene. Germline V gene lookup returns CDR1 LNHDA and CDR2 SQIVND (reference sequence). Between the trimmed V and J ends, which lost 7 bases and 3 bases, there was a span of 12 bases. This CDR3 is built from 13 residues. In nucleotides, the CDR3 is TGTGCCAGTAATCAGTACCGGGACTATGGCTACACCTTC. Encoded protein: CASNQYRDYGYTF.

This chain links TRBV5-1 with TRBJ2-7, with TRBD1 identical over 8 bases. The CDR3 contains 14 residues. The V segment lost 1 base and the J segment 2 bases; nucleotides outside the gene matches: 2. From germline, CDR1 is SGHRS and CDR2 YFSETQ. The CDR3 here is CASSLRQGTYEQYF. The CDR3 DNA reads TGCGCCAGCAGCTTGCGACAGGGGACCTACGAGCAGTACTTC.